The 21 T cell receptor beta chains given below trace back to one sample, sequenced in a study of identical twins. TCRdb used MiXCR to reprocess the 5' RACE reads, holding one entry per CDR3 protein. The data show 690,000 or so distinct CDR3 sequences, 5.5% to 7.5% seen once. Specimen: naive T cells sorted from blood. Receptors originate from a man aged 18 to 35 in good health.

This clonotype was seen at least ten times. The chain uses TRBV7-6 and TRBJ2-3; D may correspond to TRBD1 or TRBD2 (5 bases each). The CDR3 sequence is 14 residues long. CDR1 and CDR2 (germline): SGHVS, FNYEAQ. Trimming removed 5 bases at V and 6 bases at J, with 15 bases between. The CDR3 here is CASSPSEGTDTQYF. The CDR3, as DNA: TGTGCCAGCAGCCCGTCCGAAGGGACGGATACGCAGTATTTT.

The J gene is TRBJ1-1, the V gene TRBV19; D might be TRBD1 (5 bases). Deletions cut 5 bases from V and 0 bases from J, with 13 bases between. The CDR3 has 15 amino acids. The germline V gene encodes CDR1 LNHDA and CDR2 SQIVND (reference sequence). The CDR3 region has the DNA TGTGCCAGTAGTTCAGGGTCTTTAGTGAACACTGAAGCTTTCTTT. The encoded protein is CASSSGSLVNTEAFF.

This clonotype was observed at least ten times. This chain connects TRBV5-1 to TRBJ2-1; 10 positions agree with TRBD2. This CDR3 spans 17 amino acids. Unmatched junction bases numbered 9, after V lost 1 base and J lost 5 bases. Germline V gives CDR1 SGHRS, CDR2 YFSETQ. In DNA, the CDR3 is TGCGCCAGCAGCTTGTTGTCTAGCGGGAGTCGGGACAATGAGCAGTTCTTC. It codes for CASSLLSSGSRDNEQFF. Supplemented by reference TRBV5-1 and TRBJ2-1, the full variable domain reads KAGVTQTPRYLIKTRGQQVTLSCSPISGHRSVSWYQQTPGQGLQFLFEYFSETQRNKGNFPGRFSGRQFSNSRSEMNVSTLELGDSALYLCASSLLSSGSRDNEQFFGPGTRLTVL.

This clonotype was recorded at least ten times. This sequence joins TRBV20-1 and TRBJ2-4; D may be TRBD2 (6 bases). Deletions cut 6 bases from V and 4 bases from J, with 16 bases between. This CDR3 is built from 14 residues. CDR1 and CDR2 (germline): DFQATT, SNEGSKA (reference sequence). DNA of the CDR3: TGCAGTGCCATGAATCCGGGGAGGAAAAACATTCAGTACTTC. Translation: CSAMNPGRKNIQYF.

In its sample, this clonotype was seen a few times. The chain uses TRBV7-6 and TRBJ2-7, with 10 positions matching TRBD1. This CDR3 has 14 residues. Germline assignment: CDR1 SGHVS and CDR2 FNYEAQ. Unmatched junction bases numbered 6, after V lost 5 bases and J lost 5 bases. The DNA of the CDR3 is TGTGCCAGCAGCGGACAGGGGGGCGGACACGAGCAGTACTTC. Translating gives CASSGQGGGHEQYF.

This clonotype has more than one count but fewer than ten. V usage is TRBV20-1 and J usage is TRBJ2-3; no clear D. Germline CDR1 and CDR2: DFQATT and SNEGSKA (reference sequence). Trimming cost V 0 bases and J 4 bases, with 5 bases left between them. The CDR3 is 12 residues long. The CDR3, as DNA: TGCAGTGCTAGAGATGTCGCAGATACGCAGTATTTT. Its protein product is CSARDVADTQYF.

The sample holds many counts of this clonotype. The genes are TRBV4-1 and TRBJ2-1, with 10 bases matching TRBD1. The germline gives CDR1 MGHRA, CDR2 YSYEKL. The CDR3 consists of 14 residues. Losses at the gene ends were 8 bases for V and 9 bases for J; bases not matched to a gene: 10. CDR3 sequence reads: CASATGTGVGEQFF. The CDR3, as DNA: TGCGCCAGCGCAACCGGGACAGGGGTCGGTGAGCAGTTCTTC.

This clonotype was observed many times. The genes are TRBV25-1 and TRBJ2-1; 9 positions agree with TRBD1. J was trimmed by 4 bases and V by 6 bases; bases with no gene match: 13. Germline V CDR1 and CDR2: MGHDK, SYGVNS. This CDR3 spans 17 amino acids. The CDR3 protein is CASSPGEDRGLYNEQFF. CDR3 sequence (DNA): TGTGCCAGCAGCCCTGGGGAGGACAGGGGACTTTACAATGAGCAGTTCTTC.

This clonotype appeared a few times. The chain joins TRBV7-9 to TRBJ2-7, with 12 bases fitting TRBD1. Germline V gene data show CDR1 as SEHNR and CDR2 as FQNEAQ (reference sequence). With 6 bases clipped from V and 5 bases from J, the junction kept 2 bases outside the gene matches. This CDR3 is 13 amino acids long. CDR3 loop: CASRGTGGNEQYF. The CDR3 region has the DNA TGTGCCAGCAGAGGGACAGGGGGCAACGAGCAGTACTTC.

This clonotype was detected only a few times. This chain links TRBV7-4 with TRBJ1-1, with a possible D match to TRBD1 (5 bases). Germline loops: CDR1 SGHVT, CDR2 SQSDAQ. The ends were cut back, 5 bases at V and 1 base at J, with 14 bases in the middle. CDR3 length equals 15 residues. CDR3 in DNA: TGTGCCAGCAGCGCAAGGGGACCGCAGAACACTGAAGCTTTCTTT. Residues: CASSARGPQNTEAFF.

This clonotype was recorded at least ten times. V is TRBV3-1 and J is TRBJ2-5; D not resolved. The germline V gene has CDR1 LGHDT and CDR2 YNNKEL (reference sequence). V was cut by 4 bases and J by 2 bases, with 14 bases left in between. The CDR3 runs to 15 residues. The DNA for the CDR3 is TGTGCCAGCAGCCCAGGTTTCAGTTCGCAAGAGACCCAGTACTTC. Translation: CASSPGFSSQETQYF.

This clonotype was picked up many times. The chain joins TRBV20-1 to TRBJ2-5; D is ambiguous. Germline V gives CDR1 DFQATT, CDR2 SNEGSKA (reference sequence). The CDR3 loop spans 15 amino acids. The V gene lost 6 bases and the J gene lost 0 bases, with 17 bases spanning the gap. In nucleotides, the CDR3 is TGCAGTGCCCGAGTTTGGAATTTGTACCAAGAGACCCAGTACTTC. Translation gives CSARVWNLYQETQYF.

This clonotype was recorded at least ten times. The rearrangement uses TRBV4-2 and TRBJ2-2, with 9 bases matching TRBD2. CDR1 is LGHNA, CDR2 YNFKEQ, per germline. This CDR3 comprises 17 residues. The V and J ends lost 0 bases and 5 bases, in that order; junction bases with no gene match: 7. This CDR3 is CASSQEGPGLATGELFF. The CDR3 DNA is TGTGCCAGCAGCCAAGAGGGACCGGGACTAGCTACCGGGGAGCTGTTTTTT.

The chain links TRBV5-1 to TRBJ2-3, with TRBD1 matching over 7 bases. The CDR3 has 15 residues. The trim removed 4 bases at V and 2 bases at J, leaving 7 bases unmatched. Germline V lookup: CDR1 SGHRS, CDR2 YFSETQ. This CDR3 is CASSVGTVVTDTQYF. CDR3 bases: TGCGCCAGCAGCGTAGGGACAGTTGTCACAGATACGCAGTATTTT.

This clonotype was seen a few times. The chain has TRBV7-9 and TRBJ2-5; D unclear. Trimming removed 8 bases from V and 5 bases from J, with 15 bases in between. The CDR3 contains 13 residues. Looked up from germline, CDR1 is SEHNR and CDR2 is FQNEAQ (reference sequence). The DNA for the CDR3 is TGTGCCAGCGGCAACTTCCTTAGGGAGACCCAGTACTTC. Its protein product is CASGNFLRETQYF. Supplemented by reference TRBV7-9 and TRBJ2-5, the full variable domain reads DTGVSQNPRHKITKRGQNVTFRCDPISEHNRLYWYRQTLGQGPEFLTYFQNEAQLEKSRLLSDRFSAERPKGSFSTLEIQRTEQGDSAMYLCASGNFLRETQYFGPGTRLLVL.

This clonotype came up a few times. The rearrangement links TRBV11-1 to TRBJ2-1, with 12 positions matching TRBD2. Germline trimming cut 5 bases from V and 10 bases from J; bases unmatched to any gene: 15. The CDR3 is 17 amino acids. Germline V gene data show CDR1 as SGHAT and CDR2 as FQDESV (reference sequence). This chain's CDR3 is CASSLWTSGTNPDEQFF. CDR3 sequence (DNA): TGTGCCAGCAGCCTTTGGACTAGCGGGACTAATCCGGACGAGCAGTTCTTC.

The V gene is TRBV20-1, the J gene TRBJ2-5; 7 bases line up with TRBD2. Losses at the gene ends were 0 bases for V and 1 base for J; bases not matched to a gene: 8. The CDR3 is 16 amino acids. The V gene's germline CDR1 is DFQATT and CDR2 SNEGSKA (reference sequence). The CDR3 sequence is CSAREGLLATQETQYF. CDR3 coding DNA: TGCAGTGCTAGAGAGGGTCTACTAGCGACCCAAGAGACCCAGTACTTC.

This clonotype was observed at least ten times. The chain is built from TRBV10-3 and TRBJ1-6, with unresolved D. In germline, CDR1 is ENHRY, CDR2 SYGVKD. Trimming cost V 7 bases and J 6 bases, with 13 bases left between them. This CDR3 contains 14 residues. CDR3 amino acids: CAITLGGSNSPLHF. The CDR3 DNA reads TGTGCCATCACTCTGGGCGGGTCTAATTCACCCCTCCACTTT.

This chain connects TRBV6-1 to TRBJ2-4; possible D gene TRBD2, 5 bases. From germline, CDR1 is MNHNS and CDR2 SASEGT. The CDR3 contains 16 residues. V was pared by 3 bases and J by 0 bases, with 12 bases between. CDR3 DNA: TGTGCCAGCAGTGAGCGCGGGTTACTAGCCAAAAACATTCAGTACTTC. It codes for CASSERGLLAKNIQYF.

At least ten counts were recorded for this clonotype. The chain couples TRBV5-5 to TRBJ2-2; 8 bases match TRBD1. Germline CDR1 is SGHKS and CDR2 is YYEKEE (reference sequence). V trimming: 2 bases; J trimming: 4 bases; junction bases outside the gene matches: 7. This CDR3 comprises 16 residues. The CDR3 coding sequence is TGTGCCAGCAGCTTCTCGACAGGGGAGGTCACCGGGGAGCTGTTTTTT. It yields the protein CASSFSTGEVTGELFF.

There are many counts of this clonotype. The CDR3 DNA reads TGTGCCAGCAGCTCCCCATTCGGCGCTGGGACCGGGGAGCTGTTTTTT. As protein: CASSSPFGAGTGELFF. The chain employs TRBV7-9 and TRBJ2-2; no clear D. This CDR3 is built from 16 residues. V shed 4 bases and J shed 5 bases, with 17 bases lying between them. Germline V gene data show CDR1 as SEHNR and CDR2 as FQNEAQ (reference sequence).